This TCR beta chain was recorded in a study of control samples from healthy donors and cancer patients. The germline V gene encodes CDR1 MDHEN and CDR2 SYDVKM. The CDR3 contains 11 residues. TCRdb's table, derived via immunoSEQ multiplex PCR, lists solely in-frame clones and lacks some. Here the sample spans 200,000 or so clones, roughly 94% being singletons. The receptor's source is a man aged 45-65 years in good health. V and J are TRBV28 and TRBJ2-2; D gene unclear. Sequencing was done on a sample of blood. The DNA for the CDR3 is TGTGCGTCGTCCTACACCGGGGAGCTGTTTTTT. It is translated as CASSYTGELFF. Looking up the rest from reference TRBV28 and TRBJ2-2 gives the full variable domain: DVKVTQSSRYLVKRTGEKVFLECVQDMDHENMFWYRQDPGLGLRLIYFSYDVKMKEKGDIPEGYSVSREKKERFSLILESASTNQTSMYLCASSYTGELFFGEGSRLTVL.